This TCR beta chain was documented in a study of CD8 T cells in Susac syndrome. Sequencing of TCR beta was performed on blood CD8+ and CD4+ T cells. The CD8+ and CD4+ T cells were negatively isolated, with the TEMRA cells enriched by FACS. CDR3 length: 14 amino acids. The ends were cut back, 1 base at V and 1 base at J, with 7 bases in the middle. From germline, CDR1 is MNHEY and CDR2 SVGEGT. An input of about 0.45 to 1 ug of RNA was subjected to reverse transcription using random hexamers. TCR beta CDR3 was amplified by immunoSEQ covering 54 Vbeta and 13 Jbeta. A single record per CDR3 protein comes from TCRdb applying MiXCR to the immunoSEQ multiplex PCR reads. In the table there are around 80,000 distinct CDR3 sequences, 90% to 95% of which are singletons.

Material for sequencing was CD8+ T cells from PBMCs. The sequence was collected from a human donor in good health. The chain combines TRBV6-2 or TRBV6-3 with TRBJ1-1; no definite D call. The CDR3 spells CASSYYRRNTEAFF. In DNA form, the CDR3 reads TGTGCCAGCAGTTACTATCGGAGGAACACTGAAGCTTTCTTT.